These 15 T cell receptor beta chains were all obtained from the same sample, sequenced in a study of technical replicates of blood from a few donors (dated by TCRdb to 2015 to 2018). Libraries were built with the immunoSEQ multiplex PCR assay. Drawn from immuneACCESS, this table holds only the in-frame rearrangements with V and J called that TCRdb kept. Clones are partly lost; checked studies trace under half to an unresolved V gene and leave the rest unexplained. Across this sample there are around 79,000 clones, with over 75% seen only once. The ten largest make up 0.25% of the sample. The sequencing sample was made of T cells isolated from PBMCs. The origin of the receptors is a human donor in good health.

The gene calls are TRBV28 and TRBJ2-2, with a possible D match to TRBD1 (6 bases). The CDR3 contains 16 residues. Trimming took 6 bases from V and 5 from J, leaving 19 bases between them. In germline, CDR1 is MDHEN, CDR2 SYDVKM. This chain's CDR3 is CASRERGGYRTGELFF. The CDR3 bases are TGTGCCAGCAGAGAACGAGGGGGATATAGGACCGGGGAGCTGTTTTTT.

CDR3 sequence (DNA): TGTGCCAGCACCTCGGGAGGGCCGATGAACAATGAGCAGTTCTTC. Translated: CASTSGGPMNNEQFF. This chain joins TRBV5-4 and TRBJ2-1, with 8 bases lining up with TRBD2. Per germline, CDR1 SGHNT and CDR2 YYREEE (reference sequence). Trimming at V came to 6 bases and at J to 5 bases, leaving 10 bases not matched to a gene. The CDR3 contains 15 residues.

This clone was counted a single time. The rearrangement links TRBV5-1 to TRBJ2-7; tentatively, D is TRBD1 (6 bases). Germline lookup yields CDR1 SGHRS and CDR2 YFSETQ. The CDR3 length is 15 residues. Between the trimmed V and J ends, which lost 3 bases and 0 bases, there was a span of 13 bases. This CDR3 is CASSSGTQSSYEQYF. The DNA for the CDR3 is TGCGCCAGCAGCTCTGGGACACAAAGCTCCTACGAGCAGTACTTC.

This clone was seen once. The chain couples TRBV28 to TRBJ2-1; 16 bases align to TRBD2. Germline V gene sequence: CDR1 MDHEN, CDR2 SYDVKM. CDR3 length: 19 residues. The V gene end was trimmed by 5 bases and the J gene end by 4 bases; junction bases not matched to a gene: 11. CDR3 loop: CASSPGTSGRAGGYNEQFF. The CDR3 region has the DNA TGTGCCAGCAGTCCAGGGACTAGCGGGAGGGCAGGGGGATACAATGAGCAGTTCTTC.

The chain uses TRBV5-1 and TRBJ1-2, with TRBD1 as a possible D gene (6 bases). From germline, CDR1 is SGHRS and CDR2 YFSETQ. CDR3 length: 15 residues. With 4 bases removed from V and 2 bases from J, the gap between germline ends came to 15 bases. DNA for the CDR3: TGCGCCAGCAGCACAGGGACCGACCTCAACTATGGCTACACCTTC. It yields the protein CASSTGTDLNYGYTF. The variable domain in full, completed from reference TRBV5-1 and TRBJ1-2, reads KAGVTQTPRYLIKTRGQQVTLSCSPISGHRSVSWYQQTPGQGLQFLFEYFSETQRNKGNFPGRFSGRQFSNSRSEMNVSTLELGDSALYLCASSTGTDLNYGYTFGSGTRLTVV.

CDR3 in DNA: TGTGCCAGCAGCCCTGGGGGCCCATACGAGCAGTACTTC. Residues: CASSPGGPYEQYF. The chain uses TRBV7-9 and TRBJ2-7, with D perhaps TRBD1 (6 bases). V lost 5 bases and J lost 4, with 12 bases in between. Germline loops: CDR1 SEHNR, CDR2 FQNEAQ (reference sequence). This CDR3 is 13 amino acids long.

This clone appeared a single time. The rearrangement uses TRBV30 and TRBJ2-3, with 8 bases identical to TRBD1. The CDR3 covers 13 residues. V gave up 8 bases and J gave up 1 base; unmatched junction bases: 5. Germline V gene data show CDR1 as GTSNPN and CDR2 as SVGIG (reference sequence). CDR3 nucleotide sequence: TGTGCCGGACAGGGAGATGGCACAGATACGCAGTATTTT. It translates to CAGQGDGTDTQYF.

The chain couples TRBV6-5 to TRBJ2-7; 7 bases are a match to TRBD1. Germline V gene sequence: CDR1 MNHEY, CDR2 SVGAGI. J gave up 7 bases and V 6 bases, and 6 bases lay outside the gene matches. The CDR3 is 12 residues long. Written as DNA, the CDR3 is TGTGCCAGCAGCCGAGACAGGGTTGAGCAGTACTTC. Translating it yields CASSRDRVEQYF.

The sample holds one count of this clone. One junction end disagrees with the germline gene, perhaps due to a read error. The chain is built from TRBV5-1 and TRBJ2-2; D is possibly TRBD2 (6 bases). The V gene's germline CDR1 is SGHRS and CDR2 YFSETQ. The CDR3 totals 16 residues. The CDR3 region is CASSLVAEGNAGELFF. DNA of the CDR3: TGCGCCAGCAGCTTGGTAGCGGAGGGGAACGCCGGGGAGCTGTTTTTT.

The chain has TRBV10-3 and TRBJ1-5; D is perhaps TRBD1 (5 bases). V was pared by 8 bases and J by 0 bases, with 11 bases between. CDR3 length equals 14 residues. Germline-derived CDR1 and CDR2 are ENHRY and SYGVKD. The CDR3, as DNA: TGTGCCATCTGGGGCTCTTATAGCAATCAGCCCCAGCATTTT. This gives the protein CAIWGSYSNQPQHF.

This clone was observed a few times. The chain has TRBV11-2 and TRBJ1-1, with D perhaps TRBD1 (5 bases). This CDR3 contains 14 residues. Germline V lookup: CDR1 SGHAT, CDR2 FQNNGV. The germline V and J ends were trimmed by 5 bases and 1 base, with 11 bases remaining between them. The CDR3 coding sequence is TGTGCCAGCAGCCCAGGGCGGGGGAACACTGAAGCTTTCTTT. Its protein is CASSPGRGNTEAFF.

The rearrangement joins TRBV7-8 to TRBJ2-1; 11 bases map to TRBD2. The germline V gene has CDR1 SGHVS and CDR2 FQNEAQ. V gave up 2 bases and J gave up 6 bases; unmatched junction bases: 9. CDR3 length: 17 residues. The CDR3: CASSLLAGGPLINEQFF. CDR3 DNA sequence: TGTGCCAGCAGCTTATTAGCGGGAGGGCCGTTGATCAATGAGCAGTTCTTC.

The chain recombines TRBV7-9 with TRBJ2-5; possibly TRBD1 for D (5 bases). The CDR3 covers 14 residues. Trimming stripped 2 bases from V and 14 bases from J, with 21 bases between. Per the germline V gene, CDR1 is SEHNR and CDR2 is FQNEAQ (reference sequence). CDR3 region: CASSLMTTTVRLYF. In DNA form, the CDR3 reads TGTGCCAGCAGCTTAATGACGACGACAGTGAGGCTTTACTTC.

The genes are TRBV6-4 and TRBJ1-1, with TRBD1 matching 12 bases. Germline assignment: CDR1 MRHNA and CDR2 SNTAGT. The CDR3 extends over 16 amino acids. V trimming: 6 bases; J trimming: 5 bases; junction bases outside the gene matches: 10. CDR3 amino acids: CASSPSGQGAYTEAFF. The CDR3 DNA reads as TGTGCCAGCAGCCCATCGGGACAGGGGGCTTATACTGAAGCTTTCTTT.

V and J are TRBV6-1 and TRBJ2-5, with 14 nucleotides matching TRBD2. V was pared by 5 bases and J by 4 bases, with 3 bases of the junction left unmatched. The germline CDR1 and CDR2 sequences are MNHNS and SASEGT. The CDR3 has 15 amino acids. The CDR3 sequence: CASSPGLAGAETQYF. The CDR3 DNA is TGTGCCAGCAGTCCGGGACTAGCGGGAGCAGAGACCCAGTACTTC.